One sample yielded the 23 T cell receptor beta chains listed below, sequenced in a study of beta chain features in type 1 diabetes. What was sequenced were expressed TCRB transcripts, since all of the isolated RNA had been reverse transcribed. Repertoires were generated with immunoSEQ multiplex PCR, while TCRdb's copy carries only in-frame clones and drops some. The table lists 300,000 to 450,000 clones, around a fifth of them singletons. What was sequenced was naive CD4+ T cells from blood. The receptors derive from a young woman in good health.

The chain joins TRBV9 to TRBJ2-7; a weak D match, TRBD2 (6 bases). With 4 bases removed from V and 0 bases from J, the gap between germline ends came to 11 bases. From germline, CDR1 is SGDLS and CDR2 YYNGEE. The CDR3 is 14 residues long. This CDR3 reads CASSLWDFSYEQYF. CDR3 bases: TGTGCCAGCAGCCTCTGGGACTTCTCCTACGAGCAGTACTTC.

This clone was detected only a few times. DNA of the CDR3: TGTGCCAGCAGTTTGGACAGGGGCTCTGGGGCCAACGTCCTGACTTTC. This translates into CASSLDRGSGANVLTF. The chain joins TRBV27 to TRBJ2-6, with TRBD1 identical over 9 bases. Germline V gene lookup returns CDR1 MNHEY and CDR2 SMNVEV (reference sequence). The CDR3 totals 16 residues. J was trimmed by 0 bases and V by 3 bases; bases with no gene match: 0. The whole variable domain, filled in from reference TRBV27 and TRBJ2-6, reads EAQVTQNPRYLITVTGKKLTVTCSQNMNHEYMSWYRQDPGLGLRQIYYSMNVEVTDKGDVPEGYKVSRKEKRNFPLILESPSPNQTSLYFCASSLDRGSGANVLTFGAGSRLTVL.

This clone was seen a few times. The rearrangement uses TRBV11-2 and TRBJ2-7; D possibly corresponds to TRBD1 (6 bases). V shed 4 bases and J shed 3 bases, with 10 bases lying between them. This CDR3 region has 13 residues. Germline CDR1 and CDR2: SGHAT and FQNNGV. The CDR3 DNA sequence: TGTGCCAGCAGCTGGGGGCCCCTCTACGAGCAGTACTTC. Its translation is CASSWGPLYEQYF.

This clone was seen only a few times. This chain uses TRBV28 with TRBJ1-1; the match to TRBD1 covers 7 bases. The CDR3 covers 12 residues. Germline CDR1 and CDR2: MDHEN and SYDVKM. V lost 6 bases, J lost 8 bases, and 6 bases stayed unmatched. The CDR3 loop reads CASRTGTEEAFF. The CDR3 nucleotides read TGTGCCAGCAGGACCGGGACAGAAGAAGCTTTCTTT.

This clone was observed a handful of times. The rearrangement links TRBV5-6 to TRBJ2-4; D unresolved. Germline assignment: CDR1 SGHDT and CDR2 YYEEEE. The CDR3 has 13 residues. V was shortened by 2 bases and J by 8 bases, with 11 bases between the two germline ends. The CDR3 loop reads CASSFPGRDIQYF. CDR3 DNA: TGTGCCAGCAGCTTTCCAGGAAGAGACATTCAGTACTTC.

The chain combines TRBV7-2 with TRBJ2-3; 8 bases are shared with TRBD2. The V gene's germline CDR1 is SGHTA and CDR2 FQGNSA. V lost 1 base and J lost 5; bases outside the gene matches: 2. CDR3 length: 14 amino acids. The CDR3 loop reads CASSLDGGGDTQYF. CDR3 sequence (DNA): TGTGCCAGCAGCTTAGACGGGGGGGGAGATACGCAGTATTTT.

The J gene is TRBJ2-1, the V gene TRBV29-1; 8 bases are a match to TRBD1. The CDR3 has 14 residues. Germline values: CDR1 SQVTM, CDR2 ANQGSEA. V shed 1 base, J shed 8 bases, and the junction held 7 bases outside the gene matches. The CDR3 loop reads CSVEVWTGNDEQFF. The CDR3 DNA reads TGCAGCGTTGAAGTTTGGACAGGGAATGATGAGCAGTTCTTC.

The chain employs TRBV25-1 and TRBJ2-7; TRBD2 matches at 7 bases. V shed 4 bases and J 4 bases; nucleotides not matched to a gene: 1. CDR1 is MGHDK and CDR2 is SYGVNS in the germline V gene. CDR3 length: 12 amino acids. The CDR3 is CASSGGGYEQYF. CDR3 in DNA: TGTGCCAGCAGTGGGGGGGGTTACGAGCAGTACTTC.

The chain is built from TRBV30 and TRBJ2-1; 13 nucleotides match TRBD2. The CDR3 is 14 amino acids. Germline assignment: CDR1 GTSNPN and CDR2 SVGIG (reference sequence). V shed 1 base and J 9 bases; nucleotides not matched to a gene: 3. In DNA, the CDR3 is TGTGCCTGGAGTGCCCGACTAGCGGGAGGTGAGCAGTTCTTC. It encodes CAWSARLAGGEQFF. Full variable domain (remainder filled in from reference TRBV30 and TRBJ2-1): SQTIHQWPATLVQPVGSPLSLECTVEGTSNPNLYWYRQAAGRGLQLLFYSVGIGQISSEVPQNLSASRPQDRQFILSSKKLLLSDSGFYLCAWSARLAGGEQFFGPGTRLTVL.

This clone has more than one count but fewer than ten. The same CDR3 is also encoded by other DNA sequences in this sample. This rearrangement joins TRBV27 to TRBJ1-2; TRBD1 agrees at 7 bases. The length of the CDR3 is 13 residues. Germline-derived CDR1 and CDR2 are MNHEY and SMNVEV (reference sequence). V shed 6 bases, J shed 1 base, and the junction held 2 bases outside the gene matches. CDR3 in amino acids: CASSDRVNYGYTF. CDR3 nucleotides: TGTGCCAGCAGCGACAGGGTTAACTATGGCTACACCTTC.

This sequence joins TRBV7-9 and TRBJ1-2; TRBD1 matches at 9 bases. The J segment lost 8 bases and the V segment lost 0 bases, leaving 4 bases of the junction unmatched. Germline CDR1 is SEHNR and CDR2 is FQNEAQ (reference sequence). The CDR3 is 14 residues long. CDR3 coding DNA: TGTGCCAGCAGCTTAGCGAGACAGGGGGACGGCTACACCTTC. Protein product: CASSLARQGDGYTF.

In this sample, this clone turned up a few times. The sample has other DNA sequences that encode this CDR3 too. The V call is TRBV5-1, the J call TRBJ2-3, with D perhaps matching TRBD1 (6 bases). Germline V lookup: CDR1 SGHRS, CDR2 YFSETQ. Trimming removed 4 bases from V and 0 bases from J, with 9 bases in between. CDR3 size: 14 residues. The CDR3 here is CASSPDRSTDTQYF. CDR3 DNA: TGCGCCAGCAGCCCGGACAGAAGCACAGATACGCAGTATTTT.

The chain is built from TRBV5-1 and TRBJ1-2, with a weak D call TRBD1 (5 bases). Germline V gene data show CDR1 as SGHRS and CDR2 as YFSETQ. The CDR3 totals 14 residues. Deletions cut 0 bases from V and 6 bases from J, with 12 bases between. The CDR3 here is CASSLEGTSDGYTF. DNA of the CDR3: TGCGCCAGCAGCTTGGAGGGGACTTCGGATGGCTACACCTTC.

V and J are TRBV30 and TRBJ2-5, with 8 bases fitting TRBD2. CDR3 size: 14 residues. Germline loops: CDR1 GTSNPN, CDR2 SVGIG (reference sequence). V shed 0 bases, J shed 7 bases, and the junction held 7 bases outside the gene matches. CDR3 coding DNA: TGTGCCTGGAGTGTAGTCGCCGGGAGGGGGACCCAGTACTTC. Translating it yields CAWSVVAGRGTQYF.

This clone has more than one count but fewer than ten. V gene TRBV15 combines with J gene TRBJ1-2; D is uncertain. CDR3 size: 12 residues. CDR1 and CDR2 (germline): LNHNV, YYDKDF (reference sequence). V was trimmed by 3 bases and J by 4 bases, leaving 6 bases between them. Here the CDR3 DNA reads TGTGCCACCAGCAGCCGAGTCTATGGCTACACCTTC. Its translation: CATSSRVYGYTF.

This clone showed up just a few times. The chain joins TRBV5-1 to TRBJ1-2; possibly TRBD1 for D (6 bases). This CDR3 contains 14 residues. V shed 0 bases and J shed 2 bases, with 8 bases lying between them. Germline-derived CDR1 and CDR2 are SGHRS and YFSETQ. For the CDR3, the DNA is TGCGCCAGCAGCTTGGGGACAGTCAACTATGGCTACACCTTC. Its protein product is CASSLGTVNYGYTF.

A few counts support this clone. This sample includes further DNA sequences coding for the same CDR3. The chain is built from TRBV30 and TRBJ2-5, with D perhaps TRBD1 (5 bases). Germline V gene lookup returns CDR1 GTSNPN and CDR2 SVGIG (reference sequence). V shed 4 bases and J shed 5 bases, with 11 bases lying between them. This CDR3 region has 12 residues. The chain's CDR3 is CAWKGAGETQYF. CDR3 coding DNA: TGTGCCTGGAAAGGGGCAGGGGAGACCCAGTACTTC.

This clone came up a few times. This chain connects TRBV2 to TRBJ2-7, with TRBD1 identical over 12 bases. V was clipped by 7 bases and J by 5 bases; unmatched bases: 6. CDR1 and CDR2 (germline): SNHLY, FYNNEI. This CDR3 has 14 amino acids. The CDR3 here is CASTTGTGGHEQYF. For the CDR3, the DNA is TGTGCCAGCACTACCGGGACAGGGGGCCACGAGCAGTACTTC.

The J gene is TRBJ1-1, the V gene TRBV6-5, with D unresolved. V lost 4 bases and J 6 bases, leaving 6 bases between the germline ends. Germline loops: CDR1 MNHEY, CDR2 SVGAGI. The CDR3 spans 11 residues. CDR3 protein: CASSFSPEAFF. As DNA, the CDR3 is TGTGCCAGCAGTTTCAGTCCTGAAGCTTTCTTT.

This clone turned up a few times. The DNA for the CDR3 is TGTGCCAGCAGTTACTCGCTGGGGGCCGCCGGGGAGCTGTTTTTT. Protein product: CASSYSLGAAGELFF. V usage is TRBV6-6 and J usage is TRBJ2-2; perhaps TRBD1 as D (6 bases). Per the germline V gene, CDR1 is MNHNY and CDR2 is SVGAGI (reference sequence). V lost 0 bases and J 6 bases, leaving 11 bases between the germline ends. CDR3 length: 15 residues.

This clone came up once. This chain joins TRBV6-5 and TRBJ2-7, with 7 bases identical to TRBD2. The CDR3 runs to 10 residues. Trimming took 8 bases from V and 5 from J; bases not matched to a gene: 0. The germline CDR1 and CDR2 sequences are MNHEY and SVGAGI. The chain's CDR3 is CASGRDEQYF. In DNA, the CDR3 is TGTGCCAGCGGGAGGGACGAGCAGTACTTC.

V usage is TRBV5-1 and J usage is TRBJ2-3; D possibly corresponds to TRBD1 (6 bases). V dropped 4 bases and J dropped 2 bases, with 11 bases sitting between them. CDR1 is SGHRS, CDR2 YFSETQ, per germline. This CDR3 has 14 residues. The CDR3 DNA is TGCGCCAGCAGCACCGGGACATACACAGATACGCAGTATTTT. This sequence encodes CASSTGTYTDTQYF.

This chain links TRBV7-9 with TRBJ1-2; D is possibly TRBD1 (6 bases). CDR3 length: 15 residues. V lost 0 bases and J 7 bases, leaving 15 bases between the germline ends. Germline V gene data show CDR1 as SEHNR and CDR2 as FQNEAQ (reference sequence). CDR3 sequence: CASSLAGWGRAGYTF. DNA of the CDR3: TGTGCCAGCAGCTTAGCGGGCTGGGGGCGGGCTGGCTACACCTTC. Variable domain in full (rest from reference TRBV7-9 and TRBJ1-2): DTGVSQNPRHKITKRGQNVTFRCDPISEHNRLYWYRQTLGQGPEFLTYFQNEAQLEKSRLLSDRFSAERPKGSFSTLEIQRTEQGDSAMYLCASSLAGWGRAGYTFGSGTRLTVV.